The present TCR beta chain was sequenced within a study of T cells after somatic rescue of genetic block. Profiling relied on immunoSEQ multiplex PCR, and the TCRdb table lists in-frame clones only, not all of them. Found here are 110,000 or so clones, about nine tenths of them singletons; the top ten hold 1.4%. Trimming took off 6 bases at V and 8 bases at J, with 11 bases between the two ends. The CDR3 contains 13 residues. CDR1 is MNHEY, CDR2 SVGAGI, per germline. This chain uses TRBV6-5 with TRBJ1-6; D remains ambiguous. The sequencing sample was made of peripheral blood mononuclear cells (PBMCs). The TCR was taken from a woman younger than 35. The CDR3 DNA sequence: TGTGCCAGCAGCTCCAACACGTATTCACCCCTCCACTTT. It specifies CASSSNTYSPLHF.